Listed below are T cell receptor beta chains from one sample, sequenced in a study of T cell responses to AZD1222 COVID-19 vaccine. The data were produced by immunoSEQ multiplex PCR, yet TCRdb's version contains in-frame clones alone and is incomplete. The sample records about 86,000 clones, around 80% being singletons. Sequenced material: peripheral blood, taken on day 0 of AZD1222 vaccination. These receptors all stem from an adult in good health. Each CDR3 is given with its conserved first and last residue. Fields, in order: CDR3 DNA, CDR3 protein, J gene, D gene, clone size, V gene. A D gene is named only where the DNA matches it firmly. Size tells how often a clone was seen (once, few, many) or the class of an expanded clone, and some rows leave it out.

CDR3 DNA: TGTGCCAGCTCACCACTTTACCTGGTCGAAGCGAACACTGAAGCTTTCTTT; CDR3 protein: CASSPLYLVEANTEAFF; J gene: TRBJ1-1; D gene: NA; clone size: NA; V gene: TRBV18
CDR3 DNA: TGTGCCAGCTCACTCCCCTCGGCGGGAGCGGGGGAGCAGTACTTC; CDR3 protein: CASSLPSAGAGEQYF; J gene: TRBJ2-7; D gene: TRBD2; clone size: NA; V gene: TRBV18
CDR3 DNA: TGTGCCAGCTCACCACCACAGAGCCTGGGCGCCTACAATGAGCAGTTCTTC; CDR3 protein: CASSPPQSLGAYNEQFF; J gene: TRBJ2-1; D gene: NA; clone size: NA; V gene: TRBV18
CDR3 DNA: TGTGCCAGCAGCTTTACTAGCGGGAGGTCCTACGAGCAGTACTTC; CDR3 protein: CASSFTSGRSYEQYF; J gene: TRBJ2-7; D gene: TRBD2; clone size: NA; V gene: TRBV11-1
CDR3 DNA: TGTGCCAGCAGCTTGAGGGGGCGCGGTTCGATATCCTACAATGAGCAGTTCTTC; CDR3 protein: CASSLRGRGSISYNEQFF; J gene: TRBJ2-1; D gene: TRBD1; clone size: NA; V gene: TRBV5-4
CDR3 DNA: TGTGCCAGCAGCTTAGATCGTAGGGGACAGGGGATTTCCTACGAGCAGTACTTC; CDR3 protein: CASSLDRRGQGISYEQYF; J gene: TRBJ2-7; D gene: TRBD1; clone size: NA; V gene: TRBV11-2
CDR3 DNA: TGTGCCAGCAGTCCGCTTAATCAGCCCCAGCATTTT; CDR3 protein: CASSPLNQPQHF; J gene: TRBJ1-5; D gene: NA; clone size: few; V gene: TRBV6-2/TRBV6-3
CDR3 DNA: TGTGCCAGCAGCTTAATGGGACTAGCGGGAGGGTTCCCAGATACGCAGTATTTT; CDR3 protein: CASSLMGLAGGFPDTQYF; J gene: TRBJ2-3; D gene: TRBD2; clone size: NA; V gene: TRBV13
CDR3 DNA: TGTGCCAGTAGTATGTCTGGACTAGCGGGAGAAGAGCAGTTCTTC; CDR3 protein: CASSMSGLAGEEQFF; J gene: TRBJ2-1; D gene: TRBD2; clone size: few; V gene: TRBV19
CDR3 DNA: TGCAGCGTTGATGGGACAGGGGGAATCGGAGATACGCAGTATTTT; CDR3 protein: CSVDGTGGIGDTQYF; J gene: TRBJ2-3; D gene: TRBD1; clone size: NA; V gene: TRBV29-1
CDR3 DNA: TGTGCCAGCGGGGCTAACTATGGCTACACCTTC; CDR3 protein: CASGANYGYTF; J gene: TRBJ1-2; D gene: NA; clone size: NA; V gene: TRBV11-2
CDR3 DNA: TGTGCCAGTAGTATGGGGAGTAGAGGAGATACGCAGTATTTT; CDR3 protein: CASSMGSRGDTQYF; J gene: TRBJ2-3; D gene: NA; clone size: few; V gene: TRBV19
CDR3 DNA: TGTGCCAGCAGCTCACACCCCGACAGGCTCAATCAGCCCCAGCATTTT; CDR3 protein: CASSSHPDRLNQPQHF; J gene: TRBJ1-5; D gene: NA; clone size: NA; V gene: TRBV28
CDR3 DNA: TGCGCCAGCAGCTTACAGCGAAGCACAGATACGCAGTATTTT; CDR3 protein: CASSLQRSTDTQYF; J gene: TRBJ2-3; D gene: NA; clone size: NA; V gene: TRBV5-1
CDR3 DNA: TGTGCCAGCTCACCTACTATACAGGAGAACACTGAAGCTTTCTTT; CDR3 protein: CASSPTIQENTEAFF; J gene: TRBJ1-1; D gene: NA; clone size: NA; V gene: TRBV18
CDR3 DNA: TGTGCCAGCAGCCCCATGGTGGGCCGCTACAATGAGCAGTTCTTC; CDR3 protein: CASSPMVGRYNEQFF; J gene: TRBJ2-1; D gene: NA; clone size: NA; V gene: TRBV5-5
CDR3 DNA: TGTGCCAGCAGTTACCACACCCCCCAAGAGACCCAGTACTTC; CDR3 protein: CASSYHTPQETQYF; J gene: TRBJ2-5; D gene: NA; clone size: NA; V gene: TRBV6-2/TRBV6-3
CDR3 DNA: TGTGCCTGGAGTATAGCTAGCAATCAGCCCCAGCATTTT; CDR3 protein: CAWSIASNQPQHF; J gene: TRBJ1-5; D gene: NA; clone size: once; V gene: TRBV30
CDR3 DNA: TGTGCCACCAGCAGAGGACTAGCGGGAGGTTCGGCCTCAGAGACCCAGTACTTC; CDR3 protein: CATSRGLAGGSASETQYF; J gene: TRBJ2-5; D gene: TRBD2; clone size: few; V gene: TRBV15
CDR3 DNA: TGTGCCACCAGTGATTTGCACGGGGGGCCGTATGAAGCTTTCTTT; CDR3 protein: CATSDLHGGPYEAFF; J gene: TRBJ1-1; D gene: NA; clone size: NA; V gene: TRBV24-1
CDR3 DNA: TGTGCTAGTGGTTTGGTTGGACAGGGCAATAGCAATCAGCCCCAGCATTTT; CDR3 protein: CASGLVGQGNSNQPQHF; J gene: TRBJ1-5; D gene: TRBD1; clone size: few; V gene: TRBV12-5
CDR3 DNA: TGCGCCAGCAGCTTGGCCGGCAACACCGGGGAGCTGTTTTTT; CDR3 protein: CASSLAGNTGELFF; J gene: TRBJ2-2; D gene: NA; clone size: NA; V gene: TRBV5-1
CDR3 DNA: TGCGCCAGCAGCCCCGTATCCTCTAACTATGGCTACACCTTC; CDR3 protein: CASSPVSSNYGYTF; J gene: TRBJ1-2; D gene: NA; clone size: NA; V gene: TRBV5-1
CDR3 DNA: TGTGCCGGGTCAGGACAGGGAGGCGTGAATGAGCAGTTCTTC; CDR3 protein: CAGSGQGGVNEQFF; J gene: TRBJ2-1; D gene: TRBD1; clone size: few; V gene: TRBV2
CDR3 DNA: TGTGCCAGCAGTTTCTGGAGTGGGGCCAACGTCCTGACTTTC; CDR3 protein: CASSFWSGANVLTF; J gene: TRBJ2-6; D gene: NA; clone size: once; V gene: TRBV27
CDR3 DNA: TGTGCCAGCAGCTTAGAGGCAGGGAGGGCCCAAGAGACCCAGTACTTC; CDR3 protein: CASSLEAGRAQETQYF; J gene: TRBJ2-5; D gene: TRBD2; clone size: NA; V gene: TRBV7-2
CDR3 DNA: TGCAGCTCCAGGGAAAACTATGGCTACACCTTC; CDR3 protein: CSSRENYGYTF; J gene: TRBJ1-2; D gene: NA; clone size: NA; V gene: TRBV29-1
CDR3 DNA: TGTGCCATCGGGACTAGCGGGAGGACCCCCCGCACAGATACGCAGTATTTT; CDR3 protein: CAIGTSGRTPRTDTQYF; J gene: TRBJ2-3; D gene: TRBD2; clone size: NA; V gene: TRBV10-3
CDR3 DNA: TGTGCCAGCAGTGAAAGGCACTATGAAAAACTGTTTTTT; CDR3 protein: CASSERHYEKLFF; J gene: TRBJ1-4; D gene: NA; clone size: once; V gene: TRBV2
CDR3 DNA: TGTGCCAGCAGGTCGGGCTCGGCCGGGGAGCTGTTTTTT; CDR3 protein: CASRSGSAGELFF; J gene: TRBJ2-2; D gene: NA; clone size: NA; V gene: TRBV2
CDR3 DNA: TGTGCCTGGGCCTTGCGGTTCTATGGCTACACCTTC; CDR3 protein: CAWALRFYGYTF; J gene: TRBJ1-2; D gene: NA; clone size: NA; V gene: TRBV30
CDR3 DNA: TGTGCCAGTAGCAGACTAGCGGAGACCTACAATGAGCAGTTCTTC; CDR3 protein: CASSRLAETYNEQFF; J gene: TRBJ2-1; D gene: TRBD2; clone size: NA; V gene: TRBV19
CDR3 DNA: TGTGCCAGCAGCTTTAGTGGCGAGGATACGCAGTATTTT; CDR3 protein: CASSFSGEDTQYF; J gene: TRBJ2-3; D gene: NA; clone size: NA; V gene: TRBV7-2
CDR3 DNA: TGTGCCACCAGTGATTTTGTGAGGGTCAGCTTCTCTGGAAACACCATATATTTT; CDR3 protein: CATSDFVRVSFSGNTIYF; J gene: TRBJ1-3; D gene: NA; clone size: NA; V gene: TRBV24-1
CDR3 DNA: TGTGCCAGCAGTTTTGGGGTTACAACTAATGAAAAACTGTTTTTT; CDR3 protein: CASSFGVTTNEKLFF; J gene: TRBJ1-4; D gene: NA; clone size: once; V gene: TRBV27